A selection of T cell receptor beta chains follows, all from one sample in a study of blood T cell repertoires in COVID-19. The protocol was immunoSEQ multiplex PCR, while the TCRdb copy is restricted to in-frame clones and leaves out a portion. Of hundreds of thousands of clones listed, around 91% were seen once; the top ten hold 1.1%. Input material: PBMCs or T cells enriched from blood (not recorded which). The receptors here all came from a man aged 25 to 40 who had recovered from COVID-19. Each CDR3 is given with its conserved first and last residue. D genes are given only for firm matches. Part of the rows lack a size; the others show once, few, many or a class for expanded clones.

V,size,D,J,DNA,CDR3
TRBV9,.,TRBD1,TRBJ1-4,TGTGCCAGCAGCGTAGGACAGGGCTATGAAAAACTGTTTTTT,CASSVGQGYEKLFF
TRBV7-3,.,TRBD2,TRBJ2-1,TGTGCCAGCAGCACCAGGACTAGCGGGAGTGGCAATGAGCAGTTCTTC,CASSTRTSGSGNEQFF
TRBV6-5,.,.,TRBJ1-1,TGTGCCAGCAGTTACTCGACAAGGAACACTGAAGCTTTCTTT,CASSYSTRNTEAFF
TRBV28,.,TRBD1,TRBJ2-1,TGTGCCAGCACCTTGGGACAGGGGGAATACAATGAGCAGTTCTTC,CASTLGQGEYNEQFF
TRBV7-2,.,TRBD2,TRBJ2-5,TGTGCCAGCAGCAGCAGTCTGGGGAGGGCTGAGGAGACCCAGTACTTC,CASSSSLGRAEETQYF
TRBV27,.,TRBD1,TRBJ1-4,TGTGCCAGCAGTTGGAAGGGGGCTGCTGAAAAACTGTTTTTT,CASSWKGAAEKLFF
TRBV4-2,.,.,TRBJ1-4,TGTGCCAGCAGCCCCCTCCCGTTGTCTGAAAAACTGTTTTTT,CASSPLPLSEKLFF
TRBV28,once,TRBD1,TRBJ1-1,TGTGCCAGCAGCCGGACAGGGGGCCATCGGGGGCTTAACACTGAAGCTTTCTTT,CASSRTGGHRGLNTEAFF
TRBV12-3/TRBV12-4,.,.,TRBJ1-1,TGTGCCAGCAGTTTACGGGGAACAGACGCAGCTTTCTTT,CASSLRGTDAAFF
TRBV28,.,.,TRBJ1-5,TGTGCCTCTACTACGAGTCCCAATCAGCCCCAGCATTTT,CASTTSPNQPQHF
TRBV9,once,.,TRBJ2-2,TGTGCCAGCGCCTTGTCGGGGAACACCGGGGAGCTGTTTTTT,CASALSGNTGELFF
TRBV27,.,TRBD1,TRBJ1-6,TGTGCCAGCAGCCGGACAGGCTCAAATTCACCCCTCCACTTT,CASSRTGSNSPLHF
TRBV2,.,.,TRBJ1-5,TGTGCCAGCAACGGAGGTTATAGCAATCAGCCCCAGCATTTT,CASNGGYSNQPQHF
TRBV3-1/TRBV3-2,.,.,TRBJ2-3,TGTGCCAGCAGCCCACTACGGGGCACAGATACGCAGTATTTT,CASSPLRGTDTQYF
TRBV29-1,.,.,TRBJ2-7,TGCAGCGTGAGGGATGCGGGCGAGCAGTACTTC,CSVRDAGEQYF
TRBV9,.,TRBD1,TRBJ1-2,TGTGCCAGCAGCGTAAACGACAGGGACTATGGCTACACCTTC,CASSVNDRDYGYTF
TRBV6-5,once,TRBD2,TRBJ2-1,TGTGCCAGCAGCCGACTAGCGGGAGGGCCCAATGAGCAGTTCTTC,CASSRLAGGPNEQFF
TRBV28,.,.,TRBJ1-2,TGTGCCAGCAGTTCACGGGGCTACACCTTC,CASSSRGYTF
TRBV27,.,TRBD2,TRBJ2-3,TGTGCCAGCAGTCTACTCTCCGGGACTAGCGGGATCCCACAGGATACGCAGTATTTT,CASSLLSGTSGIPQDTQYF
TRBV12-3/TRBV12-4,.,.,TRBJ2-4,TGTGCCAGCGGGAGACTAGCCAAAAACATTCAGTACTTC,CASGRLAKNIQYF
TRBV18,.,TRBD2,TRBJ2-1,TGTGCCAGCTCACCAGCGAGCGGGAGGGCCGGTTTTTACAATGAGCAGTTCTTC,CASSPASGRAGFYNEQFF
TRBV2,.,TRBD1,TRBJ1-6,TGTGCCAGCAGTATGACAGGGGATAATTCACCCCTCCACTTT,CASSMTGDNSPLHF
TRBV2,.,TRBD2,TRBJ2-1,TGTGCCAGCACCATCACTAGCGAGGGTGAGCAGTTCTTC,CASTITSEGEQFF
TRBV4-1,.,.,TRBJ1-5,TGCGCCAGCAGCCAAGATTCCGGTCGGTGGCCCCAGCATTTT,CASSQDSGRWPQHF
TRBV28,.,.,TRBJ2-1,TGTGCCAGCAGTTCGAGGGTCGAGCAGTTCTTC,CASSSRVEQFF
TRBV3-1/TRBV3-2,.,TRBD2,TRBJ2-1,TGTGCCAGCAGGCCAGCGGGAAGAGGCAATGAGCAGTTCTTC,CASRPAGRGNEQFF
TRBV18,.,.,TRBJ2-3,TGTGCCAGCTCAACCGTGGTATCGGGAGCCCTGTCCGATACGCAGTATTTT,CASSTVVSGALSDTQYF
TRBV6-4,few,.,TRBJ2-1,TGTGCCAGCAGTGACGGGGACATTTACAATGAGCAGTTCTTC,CASSDGDIYNEQFF
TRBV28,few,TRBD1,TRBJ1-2,TGTGCCAGCAGCCCCCCGGACAGGGGTTCTTATGGCTACACCTTC,CASSPPDRGSYGYTF
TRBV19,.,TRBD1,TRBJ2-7,TGTGCCAGTAGTCCCCGGGACAGTACCTACGAGCAGTACTTC,CASSPRDSTYEQYF
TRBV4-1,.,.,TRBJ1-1,TGCGCCAGCAGCCAAGAAGGGGCGGGGGCCGTCACTGAAGCTTTCTTT,CASSQEGAGAVTEAFF
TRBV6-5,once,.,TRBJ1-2,TGTGCCAGCAGTACCCCGGCTAACTATGGCTACACCTTC,CASSTPANYGYTF
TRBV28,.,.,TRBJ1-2,TGTGCCAGCAGTTTGGAGCGCCTCTATGGCTACACCTTC,CASSLERLYGYTF
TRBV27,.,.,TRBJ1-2,TGTGCCAGCAGTTTGGGAGTCGGGCGCTATGGCTACACCTTC,CASSLGVGRYGYTF
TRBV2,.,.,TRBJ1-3,TGTGCCAGCAGCCCCGGTATGGGACAAGGAAACACCATATATTTT,CASSPGMGQGNTIYF
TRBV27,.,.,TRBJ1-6,TGTGCCAGCGGAGACAGGATCTATAATTCACCCCTCCACTTT,CASGDRIYNSPLHF
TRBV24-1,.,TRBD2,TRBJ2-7,TGTGCCACCAGTGACGGCGGAGCGGGAGGTGGTGAGCAGTACTTC,CATSDGGAGGGEQYF
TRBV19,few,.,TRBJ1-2,TGTGCCAGTAGTCAACTGGGGGGAGGCTACACCTTC,CASSQLGGGYTF
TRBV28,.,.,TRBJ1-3,TGTGCCAGCAGTACAGGTCACTCTGGAAACACCATATATTTT,CASSTGHSGNTIYF
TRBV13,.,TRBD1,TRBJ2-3,TGTGCCAGCAGCTTTCCGGTTGGACAGGGGAAGGGTGTGGATACGCAGTATTTT,CASSFPVGQGKGVDTQYF
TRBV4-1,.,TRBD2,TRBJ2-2,TGCGCCAGCAGCCGGACTAGCGGGACGAACACCGGGGAGCTGTTTTTT,CASSRTSGTNTGELFF
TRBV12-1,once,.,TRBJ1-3,TGTGCCAGCAGCACCCGTCAGGGCGAGGTAAACACCATATATTTT,CASSTRQGEVNTIYF
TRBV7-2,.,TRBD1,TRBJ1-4,TGTGCCAGCAGTCAGGGGGGATCTGAAAAACTGTTTTTT,CASSQGGSEKLFF
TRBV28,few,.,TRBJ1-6,TGTGCCAGCAGCCGGGGAGGGGCCTCGGCATTTAGCCTCCACTTT,CASSRGGASAFSLHF
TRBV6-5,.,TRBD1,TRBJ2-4,TGTGCCAGCACCACGACAGGGTTAAACATTCAGTACTTC,CASTTTGLNIQYF
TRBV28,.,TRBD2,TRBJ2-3,TGTGCCAGCAGTTTAGTGGCTAGCGGGGGGATGGGTACGCAGTATTTT,CASSLVASGGMGTQYF
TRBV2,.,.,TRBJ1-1,TGTGCCAGCGAAGGGGCAGGACGGGCTGAAGCTTTCTTT,CASEGAGRAEAFF
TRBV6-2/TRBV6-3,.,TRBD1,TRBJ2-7,TGTGCCAGCAGTTGGGGACAGGGACCTTACGAGCAGTACTTC,CASSWGQGPYEQYF
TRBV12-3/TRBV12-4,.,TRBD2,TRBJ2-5,TGTGCCAGCAGGTGGGGGGGACAAGAGACCCAGTACTTC,CASRWGGQETQYF
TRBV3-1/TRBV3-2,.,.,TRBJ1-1,TGTGCCAGCAGCCCTCGACAGGTTCCGAACACTGAAGCTTTCTTT,CASSPRQVPNTEAFF
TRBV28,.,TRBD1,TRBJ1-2,TGTGCCAGCAGCAGCGGGCAGGGGGTGTTTCGGGGCTACACCTTC,CASSSGQGVFRGYTF
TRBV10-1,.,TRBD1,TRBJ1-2,TGCGCCAGCAGCGCGAGAAGAGGCATCTTGTCTCCCCCCGGGACAGGGGTGGAGTATGGCTACACCTTC,CASSARRGILSPPGTGVEYGYTF
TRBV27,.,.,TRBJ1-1,TGTGCCAGCAGTTTCCGGGCGGGGAACACTGAAGCTTTCTTT,CASSFRAGNTEAFF
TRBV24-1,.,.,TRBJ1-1,TGTGCCACCAGTGATTCGGGGAAAGGGAACACTGAAGCTTTCTTT,CATSDSGKGNTEAFF
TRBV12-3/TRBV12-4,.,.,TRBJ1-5,TGTGCCAGCAGTCGGGGTAATCAGCCCCAGCATTTT,CASSRGNQPQHF